This T cell receptor (beta chain) was profiled in a study of PD-1 blockade in classical Hodgkin lymphoma. The protocol was immunoSEQ multiplex PCR, while the TCRdb copy is restricted to in-frame clones and leaves out a portion. Seen here are about 17,000 clones, about 81% observed once, and the top ten hold roughly 4.4%. Relapse after autologous stem cell transplantation occurred in every patient, and brentuximab vedotin exposure varied. The receptor's source is a human donor with classical Hodgkin lymphoma. Sequenced here: peripheral blood mononuclear cells (PBMCs), sampled at baseline.

For the CDR3, the DNA is TGTGCCAGCAGCGGAGCCCTAAACTATGGCTACACCTTC. Amino acids: CASSGALNYGYTF. The chain links TRBV4-2 to TRBJ1-2; D is unresolved. Germline V gives CDR1 LGHNA, CDR2 YNFKEQ. The CDR3 spans 13 residues. With 5 bases removed from V and 2 bases from J, the gap between germline ends came to 9 bases.